One and the same sample provided the 20 T cell receptor beta chains below, sequenced in a study of T cell responses to AZD1222 COVID-19 vaccine. TCRdb's copy holds only in-frame clones and misses some; the assay was immunoSEQ multiplex PCR. This table has 160,000 or so clones, 90% to 95% appearing once. Source: peripheral blood, taken 28 days after the second AZD1222 dose. The receptor set was obtained from an adult who received the AZD1222 COVID-19 vaccine.

V and J are TRBV2 and TRBJ2-5, with D perhaps matching TRBD1 or TRBD2 (6 bases each). In germline, CDR1 is SNHLY, CDR2 FYNNEI. Trimming removed 11 bases from V and 0 bases from J, with 10 bases in between. This CDR3 has 12 amino acids. CDR3 residues: CAGGTYQETQYF. CDR3 sequence (DNA): TGTGCCGGCGGGACATACCAAGAGACCCAGTACTTC.

This sequence joins TRBV5-1 and TRBJ1-4; a possible D gene is TRBD1 (5 bases). This CDR3 contains 15 residues. The V end lost 0 bases, the J end lost 3 bases, and 9 bases lay between the germline ends. From germline, CDR1 is SGHRS and CDR2 YFSETQ. The CDR3: CASSLGGAANEKLFF. The CDR3 DNA sequence: TGCGCCAGCAGCTTGGGTGGGGCTGCTAATGAAAAACTGTTTTTT.

CDR3 sequence (DNA): TGTGCCAGCAGTGAATCTGGGACACGTGAAAAACTGTTTTTT. Protein: CASSESGTREKLFF. The chain has TRBV6-1 and TRBJ1-4; weak D call: TRBD1 (6 bases). Looked up from germline, CDR1 is MNHNS and CDR2 is SASEGT. This CDR3 contains 14 residues. The ends were cut back, 2 bases at V and 7 bases at J, with 11 bases in the middle.

The chain has TRBV5-1 and TRBJ1-6; the D is unclear. The CDR3 is 14 residues long. V dropped 5 bases and J dropped 8 bases, with 14 bases sitting between them. Germline V lookup: CDR1 SGHRS, CDR2 YFSETQ. The CDR3, as DNA: TGCGCCAGCAGTTCAGGACGGCCGGATTCACCCCTCCACTTT. Translation gives CASSSGRPDSPLHF.

This clone was detected only once. The CDR3 DNA reads TGTGCCAGCAGTGAAATCGGGGGATGGACCAATGAGCAGTTCTTC. Protein sequence: CASSEIGGWTNEQFF. The chain is built from TRBV6-1 and TRBJ2-1; the D gene is possibly TRBD2 (6 bases). The germline V gene encodes CDR1 MNHNS and CDR2 SASEGT. V dropped 2 bases and J dropped 6 bases, with 14 bases sitting between them. The CDR3 covers 15 residues.

The CDR3, as DNA: TGCGCCAGTCATACGGGGGTTGAGCAGTTCTTC. Protein product: CASHTGVEQFF. The rearrangement joins TRBV5-1 to TRBJ2-1; D is possibly TRBD2 (6 bases). Trimming stripped 8 bases from V and 9 bases from J, with 12 bases between. The CDR3 runs to 11 residues. Germline CDR1 reads SGHRS; CDR2 reads YFSETQ.

The rearrangement joins TRBV12-3 or TRBV12-4 to TRBJ2-7; possibly TRBD1 for D (6 bases). The germline V and J ends were trimmed by 6 bases and 4 bases, with 10 bases remaining between them. This CDR3 has 12 residues. CDR3 loop: CASSQDRYEQYF. In DNA form, the CDR3 reads TGTGCCAGCAGCCAAGACAGGTACGAGCAGTACTTC.

This clone was observed a single time. This chain uses TRBV5-1 with TRBJ2-1; possibly TRBD2 for D (6 bases). Per germline, CDR1 SGHRS and CDR2 YFSETQ. The CDR3 length is 15 residues. V gave up 4 bases and J gave up 6 bases, with 17 bases separating them. The CDR3 coding sequence is TGCGCCAGCAGCCCGGCGGCGGGATGGGGCAATGAGCAGTTCTTC. Translated, it gives CASSPAAGWGNEQFF.

The V call is TRBV19, the J call TRBJ2-5, with D unclear. The CDR3 consists of 11 residues. Looked up from germline, CDR1 is LNHDA and CDR2 is SQIVND (reference sequence). V lost 7 bases, J lost 5 bases, and 8 bases lay in between. The CDR3 protein is CASTYEETQYF. CDR3 DNA: TGTGCCAGTACCTACGAGGAGACCCAGTACTTC.

CDR3 protein: CASSQLWGGSSYEQYF. Here the CDR3 DNA reads TGTGCCAGCAGCCAATTATGGGGGGGAAGCTCCTACGAGCAGTACTTC. The rearrangement uses TRBV16 and TRBJ2-7, with 7 bases fitting TRBD2. The CDR3 loop spans 16 amino acids. V shed 1 base, J shed 0 bases, and the junction held 6 bases outside the gene matches. Germline V CDR1 and CDR2: KGHSY, FQNENV.

This clone appeared a single time. The gene calls are TRBV12-3 or TRBV12-4 and TRBJ1-2, with no clear D. This CDR3 is built from 13 residues. V lost 5 bases, J lost 7 bases, and 14 bases lay in between. The CDR3, as DNA: TGTGCCAGCAGTCTTGACTTCTACTCTGGCTACACCTTC. It codes for CASSLDFYSGYTF.

This clone was detected once. The chain uses TRBV5-4 and TRBJ1-1; weak D call: TRBD1 (5 bases). The germline V gene encodes CDR1 SGHNT and CDR2 YYREEE (reference sequence). The V end lost 2 bases, the J end lost 4 bases, and 12 bases lay between the germline ends. The CDR3 covers 14 residues. CDR3: CASSFGGVGTEAFF. The DNA for the CDR3 is TGTGCCAGCAGCTTCGGGGGGGTGGGCACTGAAGCTTTCTTT.

This clone was found a few times. The rearrangement links TRBV18 to TRBJ2-5; D perhaps matches TRBD2 (6 bases). Germline V gene sequence: CDR1 KGHSH, CDR2 LQKENI. This CDR3 contains 17 residues. The V and J ends lost 3 bases and 5 bases respectively, with 22 bases between them. The CDR3 is CASSPRLAGGSHETQYF. DNA for the CDR3: TGTGCCAGCTCACCCAGACTGGCCGGGGGATCCCACGAGACCCAGTACTTC. Using reference TRBV18 and TRBJ2-5 for the parts outside the CDR3, the full variable domain is NAGVMQNPRHLVRRRGQEARLRCSPMKGHSHVYWYRQLPEEGLKFMVYLQKENIIDESGMPKERFSAEFPKEGPSILRIQQVVRGDSAAYFCASSPRLAGGSHETQYFGPGTRLLVL.

This clone was counted between two and nine times. This chain uses TRBV2 with TRBJ1-4, with D unresolved. The germline V gene has CDR1 SNHLY and CDR2 FYNNEI. The CDR3 contains 14 residues. The ends were cut back, 4 bases at V and 7 bases at J, with 13 bases in the middle. The CDR3 nucleotides are TGTGCCAGCAGTGCACGACCCTTTGGTGAAAAACTGTTTTTT. Encoded protein: CASSARPFGEKLFF.

The chain joins TRBV2 to TRBJ2-1, with TRBD1 identical over 7 bases. Looked up from germline, CDR1 is SNHLY and CDR2 is FYNNEI. CDR3 length: 15 residues. V was pared by 5 bases and J by 1 base, with 5 bases of the junction left unmatched. The CDR3, as DNA: TGTGCCAGCAGTCCCGACAGGGAGTCCTACAATGAGCAGTTCTTC. Translated, it gives CASSPDRESYNEQFF.

Remarks on this clone: Other DNA sequences in the same sample also yield this CDR3. The V gene is TRBV12-3 or TRBV12-4, the J gene TRBJ1-3; D is uncertain. V lost 6 bases and J 7 bases, leaving 7 bases between the germline ends. The CDR3 consists of 11 residues. In DNA form, the CDR3 reads TGTGCCAGCAGCTTGGGCAACACCATATATTTT. Translation: CASSLGNTIYF.

The CDR3 loop reads CASLVGGGPEAFF. CDR3 nucleotides: TGTGCCAGCCTAGTAGGGGGCGGCCCTGAAGCTTTCTTT. This chain joins TRBV6-5 and TRBJ1-1; 7 bases fit TRBD1. Per the germline V gene, CDR1 is MNHEY and CDR2 is SVGAGI. The CDR3 spans 13 residues. V shed 8 bases and J 6 bases; nucleotides not matched to a gene: 9.

This clone has more than one count but fewer than ten. V and J are TRBV4-2 and TRBJ2-1, with TRBD2 as a possible D gene (5 bases). Germline assignment: CDR1 LGHNA and CDR2 YNFKEQ. This CDR3 is 14 amino acids long. Between the trimmed V and J ends, which lost 0 bases and 9 bases, there was a span of 12 bases. DNA for the CDR3: TGTGCCAGCAGCCAAGAGTTGGCGGGCGGTGAGCAGTTCTTC. Residues: CASSQELAGGEQFF.

The chain employs TRBV21-1 and TRBJ2-1; TRBD1, the table's D call, was not compared with the DNA. TRBV21-1 is classified as a pseudogene. There are 14 residues in the CDR3. The DNA of the CDR3 is TGTGCCAGCAGCAATCGGGACAGGGATATTGAGCAGTTCTTC. Protein sequence: CASSNRDRDIEQFF.

The gene calls are TRBV7-9 and TRBJ2-1; TRBD1 is a possible D gene (5 bases). Trimming removed 5 bases from V and 5 bases from J, with 10 bases in between. The germline CDR1 and CDR2 sequences are SEHNR and FQNEAQ (reference sequence). This CDR3 is 13 amino acids long. The CDR3, as DNA: TGTGCCAGCAGCCCGGAAGGGGACAATGAGCAGTTCTTC. Translating it yields CASSPEGDNEQFF.